This T cell receptor (beta chain) was recorded in a study of blood T cell repertoires in COVID-19. This clone was seen just once. Method: immunoSEQ multiplex PCR; TCRdb's copy keeps in-frame clones and lacks some. The sample includes roughly 340,000 clones, 87% seen only once; the top ten take about 2.1%. The CDR3 sequence is 13 residues long. Deletions cut 1 base from V and 4 bases from J, with 7 bases between. Germline V lookup: CDR1 LGHDT, CDR2 YNNKEL (reference sequence). Sequencing used PBMCs or T cells enriched from blood (not recorded which). The TCR sequence derives from a middle-aged man in a cohort exposed to, infected with or recovered from COVID-19 (not recorded which). V and J are TRBV3-1 (or the pseudogene TRBV3-2) and TRBJ1-1; possible D gene TRBD1, 6 bases. The CDR3 bases are TGTGCCAGCAGCCAAGCAGGGGCCACTGAAGCTTTCTTT. Protein sequence: CASSQAGATEAFF.